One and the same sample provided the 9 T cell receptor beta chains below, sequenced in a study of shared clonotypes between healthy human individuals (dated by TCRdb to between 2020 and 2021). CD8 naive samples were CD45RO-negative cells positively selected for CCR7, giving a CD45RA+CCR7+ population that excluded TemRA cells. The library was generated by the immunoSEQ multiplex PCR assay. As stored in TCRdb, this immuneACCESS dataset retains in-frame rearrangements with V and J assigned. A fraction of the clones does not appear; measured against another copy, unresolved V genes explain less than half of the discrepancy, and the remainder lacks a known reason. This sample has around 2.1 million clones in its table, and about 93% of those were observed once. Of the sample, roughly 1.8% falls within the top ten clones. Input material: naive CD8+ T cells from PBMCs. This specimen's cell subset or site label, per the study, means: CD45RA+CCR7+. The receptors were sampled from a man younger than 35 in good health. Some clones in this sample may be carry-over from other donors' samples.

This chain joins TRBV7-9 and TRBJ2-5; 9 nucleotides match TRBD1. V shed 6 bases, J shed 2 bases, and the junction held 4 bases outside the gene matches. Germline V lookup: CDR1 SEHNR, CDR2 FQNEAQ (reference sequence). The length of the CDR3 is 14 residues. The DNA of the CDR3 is TGTGCCAGCAGGGGTGGGACAGGGCAAGAGACCCAGTACTTC. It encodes CASRGGTGQETQYF.

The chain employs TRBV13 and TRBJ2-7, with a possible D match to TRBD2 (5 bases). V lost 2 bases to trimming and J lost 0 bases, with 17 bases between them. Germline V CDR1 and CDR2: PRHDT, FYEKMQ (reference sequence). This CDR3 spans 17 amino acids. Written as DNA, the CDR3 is TGTGCCAGCAGCTTACTTTCGGGATACACCAACTCCTACGAGCAGTACTTC. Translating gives CASSLLSGYTNSYEQYF.

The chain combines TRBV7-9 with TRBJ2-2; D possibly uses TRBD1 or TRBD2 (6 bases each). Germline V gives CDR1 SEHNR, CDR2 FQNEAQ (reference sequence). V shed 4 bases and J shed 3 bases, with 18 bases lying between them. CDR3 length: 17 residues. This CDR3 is CASSSARGLWDTGELFF. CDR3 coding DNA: TGTGCCAGCAGCTCAGCCCGGGGGCTTTGGGACACCGGGGAGCTGTTTTTT.

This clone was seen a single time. CDR3 in amino acids: CASSLGTSGWEQFF. CDR3 in DNA: TGTGCCAGCAGCTTGGGGACTAGCGGGTGGGAGCAGTTCTTC. V and J are TRBV5-6 and TRBJ2-1; 11 nucleotides agree with TRBD2. With V trimmed by 0 bases and J by 10 bases, 3 bases remained unmatched. Germline loops: CDR1 SGHDT, CDR2 YYEEEE. The CDR3 is made up of 14 amino acids.

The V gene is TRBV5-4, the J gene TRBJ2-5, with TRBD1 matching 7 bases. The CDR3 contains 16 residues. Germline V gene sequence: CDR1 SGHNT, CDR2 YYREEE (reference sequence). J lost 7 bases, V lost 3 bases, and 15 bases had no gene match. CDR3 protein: CASSYLPGTDQRTQYF. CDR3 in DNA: TGTGCCAGCAGCTATTTACCCGGGACAGATCAGAGGACCCAGTACTTC.

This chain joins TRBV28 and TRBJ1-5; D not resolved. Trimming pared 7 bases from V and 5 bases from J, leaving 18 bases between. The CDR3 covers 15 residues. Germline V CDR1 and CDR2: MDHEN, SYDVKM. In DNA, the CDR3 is TGTGCCAGCACCCTCGTTCAGGTTGGCGATCAGCCCCAGCATTTT. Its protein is CASTLVQVGDQPQHF.

CDR3 sequence (DNA): TGTGCCAGCAGCGCCGCCTTCTTGGGCGGGGAATCCTACAATGAGCAGTTCTTC. Protein: CASSAAFLGGESYNEQFF. The chain combines TRBV7-3 with TRBJ2-1, with D tentatively TRBD2 (6 bases). V was trimmed by 5 bases and J by 1 base, leaving 21 bases between them. This CDR3 has 18 residues. CDR1 and CDR2 from the germline V gene are SGHTA and FQGTGA.

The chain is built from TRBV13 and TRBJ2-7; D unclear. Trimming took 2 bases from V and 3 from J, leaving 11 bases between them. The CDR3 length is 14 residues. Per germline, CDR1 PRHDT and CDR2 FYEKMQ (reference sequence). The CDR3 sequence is CASSLSRSFYEQYF. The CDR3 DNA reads TGTGCCAGCAGCTTATCTCGCAGCTTCTACGAGCAGTACTTC.

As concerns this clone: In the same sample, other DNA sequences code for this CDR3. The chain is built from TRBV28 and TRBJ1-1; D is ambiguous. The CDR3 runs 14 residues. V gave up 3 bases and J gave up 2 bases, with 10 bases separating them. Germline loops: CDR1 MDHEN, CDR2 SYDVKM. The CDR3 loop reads CASSFGGRNTEAFF. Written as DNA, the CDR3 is TGTGCCAGCAGTTTCGGCGGGAGAAACACTGAAGCTTTCTTT. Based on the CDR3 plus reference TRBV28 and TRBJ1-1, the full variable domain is DVKVTQSSRYLVKRTGEKVFLECVQDMDHENMFWYRQDPGLGLRLIYFSYDVKMKEKGDIPEGYSVSREKKERFSLILESASTNQTSMYLCASSFGGRNTEAFFGQGTRLTVV.